This T cell receptor beta chain came from a study of molecular identifiers for immune sequencing clone quantification. Whole-study findings and limits: The share of molecules held by clones above 20 RNA copies was over 97% in effector cells and under 1% in naive cells. Same-barcode identical TCR molecules could make highly expanded clones look smaller than they are.

For this clonotype: Its target is unknown.

Library preparation followed earlier protocols using designated TCR primers. A single record per CDR3 protein comes from TCRdb applying MiXCR to the PCR reads. In the table there are approximately 630,000 distinct CDR3 sequences, about 25% of which are singletons. This CDR3 spans 17 amino acids. Germline V gene lookup returns CDR1 SEHNR and CDR2 FQNEAQ (reference sequence). The ends were cut back, 1 base at V and 1 base at J, with 16 bases in the middle. Sorting isolated naive CD8 T cells as CD8+CD4-CCR7+CD45RA+ events. V usage is TRBV7-9 and J usage is TRBJ1-1; TRBD1 might be the D (5 bases). The specimen sequenced was naive CD8+ T cells from blood, with Jurkat cell RNA spiked in. Sample subset: FACS-sorted CD8+CD4-CCR7+CD45RA+ naive T cells. The TCR sequence derives from a human donor in good health. Some libraries in this study had Jurkat cell RNA spiked in. The CDR3 sequence is CASSLGPGDPGNTEAFF. DNA of the CDR3: TGTGCCAGCAGCTTAGGACCGGGGGACCCCGGGAACACTGAAGCTTTCTTT.